Below, 30 T cell receptor beta chains from the same sample are listed, as sequenced in a study of identical twins. One entry per CDR3 protein results from TCRdb running MiXCR on the 5' RACE reads. Of hundreds of thousands of distinct CDR3 sequences in the sample, 18% were seen once. Separately, the same data were catalogued under a study of T cells expressing NK-cell markers.

The sequenced sample consisted of PBMCs. The receptor source for this set is a woman under 30 in good health.

This clonotype was observed a few times. The V call is TRBV5-8, the J call TRBJ1-5, with unresolved D. The CDR3 is 17 residues long. CDR1 is SGHTS and CDR2 is YDEGEE in the germline V gene. Between the trimmed V and J ends, which lost 2 bases and 2 bases, there was a span of 17 bases. CDR3 sequence reads: CASSLGYRRRGNQPQHF. CDR3 coding DNA: TGTGCCAGCAGCTTAGGTTATCGGCGACGGGGCAATCAGCCCCAGCATTTT.

The chain couples TRBV7-9 to TRBJ2-1; no reliable D call. Germline V gene sequence: CDR1 SEHNR, CDR2 FQNEAQ (reference sequence). With 5 bases removed from V and 9 bases from J, the gap between germline ends came to 14 bases. The CDR3 is 13 amino acids. The chain's CDR3 is CASSPTPMGEQFF. In nucleotides, the CDR3 is TGTGCCAGCAGCCCGACCCCGATGGGTGAGCAGTTCTTC.

The rearrangement links TRBV27 to TRBJ2-4; tentatively, D is TRBD1 (6 bases). V lost 5 bases, J lost 5 bases, and 13 bases lay in between. Germline loops: CDR1 MNHEY, CDR2 SMNVEV (reference sequence). The CDR3 is 14 amino acids. The DNA for the CDR3 is TGTGCCAGCAGTCCGGGACAAGGTCAAAACATTCAGTACTTC. This sequence encodes CASSPGQGQNIQYF.

Points on this clonotype: One end of the junction varies from germline; a read error may be responsible. This rearrangement joins TRBV11-2 to TRBJ1-2, with unresolved D. Germline V gene sequence: CDR1 SGHAT, CDR2 FQNNGV. The CDR3 runs to 15 residues. The CDR3 nucleotides are TGTGCCAACAGCGACGGTGGGGATAATAACTATGGCTACACCTTC. Translating gives CANSDGGDNNYGYTF. The whole variable domain, filled in from reference TRBV11-2 and TRBJ1-2, reads EAGVAQSPRYKIIEKRQSVAFWCNPISGHATLYWYQQILGQGPKLLIQFQNNGVVDDSQLPKDRFSAERLKGVDSTLKIQPAKLEDSAVYLCANSDGGDNNYGYTFGSGTRLTVV.

This clonotype appeared many times. V gene TRBV2 combines with J gene TRBJ1-6; D gene uncertain. Trimming stripped 8 bases from V and 10 bases from J, with 3 bases between. Germline loops: CDR1 SNHLY, CDR2 FYNNEI. The CDR3 is made up of 9 amino acids. The CDR3 here is CASGSPLHF. CDR3 DNA sequence: TGTGCCAGCGGATCACCCCTCCACTTT. Full variable domain (missing parts from reference TRBV2 and TRBJ1-6): EPEVTQTPSHQVTQMGQEVILRCVPISNHLYFYWYRQILGQKVEFLVSFYNNEISEKSEIFDDQFSVERPDGSNFTLKIRSTKLEDSAMYFCASGSPLHFGNGTRLTVT.

V and J are TRBV3-1 and TRBJ2-5; TRBD2 is a possible D gene (6 bases). This CDR3 is built from 17 residues. Germline CDR1 reads LGHDT; CDR2 reads YNNKEL (reference sequence). Between the trimmed V and J ends, which lost 2 bases and 1 base, there was a span of 17 bases. CDR3 in amino acids: CASSQPRGGLTQETQYF. CDR3 coding DNA: TGTGCCAGCAGCCAACCAAGGGGCGGACTAACCCAAGAGACCCAGTACTTC.

The CDR3 DNA follows: TGCAGTGCTAGAACCCCGGACAGCACCTACAATGAGCAGTTCTTC. Residues: CSARTPDSTYNEQFF. The rearrangement links TRBV20-1 to TRBJ2-1, with D perhaps TRBD1 (6 bases). Germline assignment: CDR1 DFQATT and CDR2 SNEGSKA (reference sequence). The length of the CDR3 is 15 residues. The germline V and J ends were trimmed by 2 bases and 2 bases, with 13 bases remaining between them.

This rearrangement joins TRBV29-1 to TRBJ2-1; D remains ambiguous. CDR3 length: 11 amino acids. Germline values: CDR1 SQVTM, CDR2 ANQGSEA. V shed 5 bases and J shed 9 bases, with 11 bases lying between them. Here the CDR3 reads CSVRDALEQFF. CDR3 DNA sequence: TGCAGCGTTCGCGACGCCCTTGAGCAGTTCTTC.

The DNA of the CDR3 is TGTGCCAGCAGCTCCGAAGGCGGTGGTAATTCACCCCTCCACTTT. Translated, it gives CASSSEGGGNSPLHF. This chain uses TRBV7-8 with TRBJ1-6; D is uncertain. Germline V CDR1 and CDR2: SGHVS, FQNEAQ. The CDR3 is 15 residues long. The germline V and J ends were trimmed by 4 bases and 6 bases, with 13 bases remaining between them. The whole variable domain, remainder taken from reference TRBV7-8 and TRBJ1-6, is GAGVSQSPRYKVAKRGQDVALRCDPISGHVSLFWYQQALGQGPEFLTYFQNEAQLDKSGLPSDRFFAERPEGSVSTLKIQRTQQEDSAVYLCASSSEGGGNSPLHFGNGTRLTVT.

V gene TRBV5-1 combines with J gene TRBJ1-4; tentatively, D is TRBD1 (5 bases). The CDR3 length is 15 residues. From germline, CDR1 is SGHRS and CDR2 YFSETQ. V lost 4 bases to trimming and J lost 7 bases, with 17 bases between them. The CDR3 bases are TGCGCCAGCAGCCCTCGGGACGGAAGAGGTGAAAAACTGTTTTTT. It specifies CASSPRDGRGEKLFF.

This clonotype was detected only a few times. The chain recombines TRBV5-1 with TRBJ2-7, with 7 bases aligning to TRBD1. Germline-derived CDR1 and CDR2 are SGHRS and YFSETQ. The CDR3 covers 13 residues. V dropped 8 bases and J dropped 3; count of bases not matched to a gene: 8. This CDR3 reads CASRQGRVYEQYF. CDR3 bases: TGCGCCAGTCGACAGGGTAGGGTCTACGAGCAGTACTTC. Full variable domain (outside the CDR3, taken from reference TRBV5-1 and TRBJ2-7): KAGVTQTPRYLIKTRGQQVTLSCSPISGHRSVSWYQQTPGQGLQFLFEYFSETQRNKGNFPGRFSGRQFSNSRSEMNVSTLELGDSALYLCASRQGRVYEQYFGPGTRLTVT.

A few counts support this clonotype. The genes are TRBV5-1 and TRBJ2-3; no clear D. From germline, CDR1 is SGHRS and CDR2 YFSETQ. Trimming took off 2 bases at V and 7 bases at J, with 14 bases between the two ends. The CDR3 is 14 residues long. In DNA, the CDR3 is TGCGCCAGCAGCTTAGAATTAGCCCAGAATACGCAGTATTTT. Its translation is CASSLELAQNTQYF.

This clonotype showed up just a few times. V usage is TRBV15 and J usage is TRBJ2-5; possibly TRBD1 for D (6 bases). Germline CDR1 reads LNHNV; CDR2 reads YYDKDF (reference sequence). This CDR3 contains 16 residues. Trimming shortened V by 1 base and J by 5 bases, and 17 bases separated the two germline ends. This CDR3 is CATSRGPGHRVETQYF. CDR3 nucleotides: TGTGCCACCAGCAGAGGACCGGGACATAGGGTGGAGACCCAGTACTTC.

This clonotype was recorded a few times. This chain connects TRBV20-1 to TRBJ1-1, with 7 positions matching TRBD1. Trimming at V came to 5 bases and at J to 1 base, leaving 7 bases not matched to a gene. The germline V gene encodes CDR1 DFQATT and CDR2 SNEGSKA (reference sequence). The CDR3 extends over 14 amino acids. CDR3 sequence reads: CSAETGETNTEAFF. The CDR3 DNA follows: TGCAGTGCTGAAACAGGGGAGACGAACACTGAAGCTTTCTTT.

The CDR3 protein is CASSNRRENSPLHF. The CDR3 nucleotides read TGTGCCAGCAGCAATAGACGGGAAAATTCACCCCTCCACTTT. The chain uses TRBV21-1 and TRBJ1-6. TRBV21-1 is noted as a pseudogene. This CDR3 contains 14 residues.

This clonotype occurred many times. A junction end diverges from the germline sequence, so it may reflect a read error. CDR3 nucleotides: TGCGCCAGCAGCTTGAGGGGTGAAGCTTTCTTT. As protein: CASSLRGEAFF. The chain recombines TRBV12-3 or TRBV12-4 with TRBJ1-1; D is perhaps TRBD1 (5 bases). The CDR3 length is 11 residues.

This clonotype was seen only once. Here the CDR3 reads CASSPLDRGNTEAFF. CDR3 sequence (DNA): TGCGCCAGCAGCCCCCTGGACAGGGGGAACACTGAAGCTTTCTTT. The J gene is TRBJ1-1, the V gene TRBV5-1; 9 nucleotides align to TRBD1. Trimming removed 4 bases from V and 1 base from J; junction bases left unmatched: 5. Per the germline V gene, CDR1 is SGHRS and CDR2 is YFSETQ. The CDR3 extends over 15 amino acids. Supplemented by reference TRBV5-1 and TRBJ1-1, the full variable domain reads KAGVTQTPRYLIKTRGQQVTLSCSPISGHRSVSWYQQTPGQGLQFLFEYFSETQRNKGNFPGRFSGRQFSNSRSEMNVSTLELGDSALYLCASSPLDRGNTEAFFGQGTRLTVV.

The table lists this clonotype with a few counts. Mismatch with germline at one junction end may stem from a read error. The V and J genes are TRBV7-7 and TRBJ2-1; 10 bases are shared with TRBD2. Germline loops: CDR1 SSHAT, CDR2 FNYEAQ (reference sequence). There are 16 residues in the CDR3. The CDR3 sequence is CASSSQLAGGYNEQFF. The CDR3 bases are TGTGCTAGCAGCTCGCAGTTAGCGGGGGGATACAATGAGCAGTTCTTC. Complete variable domain (other parts from reference TRBV7-7 and TRBJ2-1): GAGVSQSPRYKVTKRGQDVTLRCDPISSHATLYWYQQALGQGPEFLTYFNYEAQPDKSGLPSDRFSAERPEGSISTLTIQRTEQRDSAMYRCASSSQLAGGYNEQFFGPGTRLTVL.

The gene calls are TRBV5-5 and TRBJ1-5, with a tentative D call TRBD1 (5 bases). Germline V gene lookup returns CDR1 SGHKS and CDR2 YYEKEE (reference sequence). The CDR3 is made up of 14 amino acids. Trimming cost V 1 base and J 6 bases, with 11 bases left between them. Here the CDR3 reads CASSLWAGPQPQHF. In nucleotides, the CDR3 is TGTGCCAGCAGCTTGTGGGCAGGGCCTCAGCCCCAGCATTTT.

The genes are TRBV6-6 and TRBJ1-2, with D possibly matching TRBD1 (5 bases). Trimming removed 6 bases from V and 5 bases from J, with 10 bases in between. Germline V gene data show CDR1 as MNHNY and CDR2 as SVGAGI (reference sequence). The CDR3 totals 12 residues. The CDR3 loop reads CASSQRGYGYTF. The CDR3 DNA sequence: TGTGCCAGCAGCCAACGGGGGTATGGCTACACCTTC.

This clonotype was counted a few times. V gene TRBV20-1 combines with J gene TRBJ1-1; D gene uncertain. V lost 3 bases, J lost 5 bases, and 13 bases lay in between. The CDR3 has 13 amino acids. Germline loops: CDR1 DFQATT, CDR2 SNEGSKA (reference sequence). The CDR3 DNA follows: TGCAGTGCTAGGATGATCGGATTGACTGAAGCTTTCTTT. This gives the protein CSARMIGLTEAFF.

This clonotype appeared many times. The chain uses TRBV6-1 and TRBJ2-1, with a weak D call TRBD2 (5 bases). Looked up from germline, CDR1 is MNHNS and CDR2 is SASEGT. Trimming removed 6 bases from V and 0 bases from J, with 15 bases in between. This CDR3 region has 16 residues. The CDR3 coding sequence is TGTGCCAGCAGCAACCCGGGGATCCGCTCCTACAATGAGCAGTTCTTC. This translates into CASSNPGIRSYNEQFF.

This clonotype has at least ten counts. The chain couples TRBV12-3 or TRBV12-4 to TRBJ2-1, with unresolved D. The CDR3 sequence is 12 residues long. V lost 6 bases and J 6 bases, leaving 9 bases between the germline ends. The CDR3 reads CASSLRSNEQFF. CDR3 DNA sequence: TGTGCCAGCAGCCTCCGGAGCAATGAGCAGTTCTTC.

The chain has TRBV10-3 and TRBJ2-3; unclear D gene. Trimming took 4 bases from V and 3 from J, leaving 14 bases between them. The germline gives CDR1 ENHRY, CDR2 SYGVKD. This CDR3 has 15 amino acids. The CDR3: CAISVGPQTTDTQYF. DNA of the CDR3: TGTGCCATCAGTGTAGGCCCCCAGACAACAGATACGCAGTATTTT.

The chain uses TRBV2 and TRBJ2-7; the match to TRBD1 covers 9 bases. This CDR3 spans 13 amino acids. The J segment lost 2 bases and the V segment lost 8 bases, leaving 4 bases of the junction unmatched. Germline CDR1 SNHLY, CDR2 FYNNEI. The CDR3 is CASWDREPYEQYF. The CDR3 DNA reads TGTGCCAGCTGGGACAGGGAGCCCTACGAGCAGTACTTC.

The chain joins TRBV15 to TRBJ2-3; 10 nucleotides line up with TRBD2. Trimming took 3 bases from V and 3 from J; bases not matched to a gene: 6. The CDR3 has 16 amino acids. Germline assignment: CDR1 LNHNV and CDR2 YYDKDF (reference sequence). CDR3 bases: TGTGCCACCAGCAGTCGGCTAGCGGGAGTGACAGATACGCAGTATTTT. This encodes CATSSRLAGVTDTQYF.

The rearrangement uses TRBV7-9 and TRBJ2-3, with D possibly matching TRBD2 (5 bases). Germline CDR1 is SEHNR and CDR2 is FQNEAQ (reference sequence). Trimming took 10 bases from V and 4 from J, leaving 9 bases between them. The CDR3 extends over 11 amino acids. The CDR3 bases are TGTGCCATGCAGGACTCAGATACGCAGTATTTT. It specifies CAMQDSDTQYF. The full variable domain, completed using reference TRBV7-9 and TRBJ2-3, is DTGVSQNPRHKITKRGQNVTFRCDPISEHNRLYWYRQTLGQGPEFLTYFQNEAQLEKSRLLSDRFSAERPKGSFSTLEIQRTEQGDSAMYLCAMQDSDTQYFGPGTRLTVL.

This clonotype was counted many times. The genes are TRBV20-1 and TRBJ1-1, with no clear D. Trimming stripped 3 bases from V and 4 bases from J, with 12 bases between. Germline V CDR1 and CDR2: DFQATT, SNEGSKA (reference sequence). The CDR3 extends over 13 amino acids. As DNA, the CDR3 is TGCAGTGCTAGTCTGGTGTTGGGCACTGAAGCTTTCTTT. As protein: CSASLVLGTEAFF.

The sample holds a few counts of this clonotype. This chain connects TRBV9 to TRBJ1-1, with D unclear. With 0 bases removed from V and 4 bases from J, the gap between germline ends came to 10 bases. From germline, CDR1 is SGDLS and CDR2 YYNGEE. This CDR3 has 14 residues. The CDR3 protein is CASSVVGRFTEAFF. CDR3 in DNA: TGTGCCAGCAGCGTAGTCGGCAGGTTCACTGAAGCTTTCTTT.

V is TRBV6-1 and J is TRBJ2-7, with 8 bases lining up with TRBD2. J was trimmed by 1 base and V by 6 bases; bases with no gene match: 11. This CDR3 is 16 amino acids long. Germline assignment: CDR1 MNHNS and CDR2 SASEGT. CDR3: CASRTAGTRGSYEQYF. CDR3 bases: TGTGCCAGCAGGACCGCCGGGACTAGGGGGTCCTACGAGCAGTACTTC.